These 7 T cell receptor beta chains were sequenced from one sample in a study of T cells expressing NK-cell markers. One entry per CDR3 protein, without DNA, is what TCRdb gives after re-calling the 5' RACE reads. Found here are 350,000 to 400,000 distinct CDR3 sequences; the top ten clones hold about 10%. What was sequenced was blood T cells: a sorted CD56 or NKG2C T cell subset, CD4+ or CD8+ T cells, or bulk PBMC T cells (not recorded which). These receptors all stem from a woman aged 45 to 65 in good health.

J is TRBJ2-1 and V is TRBV27; with no DNA, the TCRdb D assignment of TRBD1 cannot be verified. The V gene's germline CDR1 is MNHEY and CDR2 SMNVEV (reference sequence). CDR3 length equals 14 residues. CDR3 amino acids: CASSYPTGSNEQFF.

This sequence joins TRBV19 and TRBJ2-3; as DNA is missing, the TRBD2 call by TCRdb cannot be tested. This CDR3 comprises 16 residues. Germline-derived CDR1 and CDR2 are LNHDA and SQIVND (reference sequence). The CDR3 region is CASGTGGLAGTDTQYF.

This chain's CDR3 is CASSQAVGAPGNTIYF. The genes are TRBV4-1 and TRBJ1-3; lacking DNA, the TRBD1 call made by TCRdb goes unchecked. Germline V gene lookup returns CDR1 MGHRA and CDR2 YSYEKL. The CDR3 length is 16 residues.

The gene calls are TRBV29-1 and TRBJ2-2; TCRdb's D gene call, TRBD2, goes unchecked for lack of DNA. CDR1 SQVTM and CDR2 ANQGSEA come from the germline V gene. The CDR3 runs 14 residues. The chain's CDR3 is CSVPTLQNTGELFF.

The CDR3 protein is CASSPQGRPTNEQFF. The chain is built from TRBV7-9 and TRBJ2-1; TCRdb proposes TRBD1, but this gene call is untestable without DNA. Germline loops: CDR1 SEHNR, CDR2 FQNEAQ (reference sequence). This CDR3 comprises 15 residues.

The genes are TRBV20-1 and TRBJ2-2; TCRdb's D gene call, TRBD2, goes unchecked for lack of DNA. The germline CDR1 and CDR2 sequences are DFQATT and SNEGSKA (reference sequence). This CDR3 is built from 17 residues. The CDR3 protein is CSARDRASGRVVGELFF.

The CDR3 region is CASRNSPDRTLTQYF. The rearrangement links TRBV5-1 to TRBJ2-3; TCRdb lists TRBD1, though no DNA is available to test this call. The CDR3 is 15 amino acids. Germline CDR1 SGHRS, CDR2 YFSETQ.